The 21 T cell receptor beta chains below were found in one sample sequenced in a study of shared clonotypes between healthy human individuals. Only in-frame clones appear in the TCRdb table, and some are missing; sequencing was by immunoSEQ multiplex PCR. The table has approximately 640,000 clones, more than 70% seen once. Sequencing was carried out using memory CD4+ T cells sorted from blood. Subset meaning: CD45RA-negative fraction. All receptors come from a woman aged 25 to 45 in good health.

This clone was observed many times. This chain uses TRBV4-2 with TRBJ1-5; 12 bases align to TRBD1. Looked up from germline, CDR1 is LGHNA and CDR2 is YNFKEQ. CDR3 length: 16 residues. Trimming at V came to 1 base and at J to 7 bases, leaving 5 bases not matched to a gene. CDR3 in DNA: TGTGCCAGCAGCCAAGTGGGACAGGGGGCGAAACAGCCCCAGCATTTT. Its protein product is CASSQVGQGAKQPQHF.

The chain couples TRBV11-2 to TRBJ2-3; possible D gene TRBD2, 6 bases. This CDR3 region has 15 residues. V was cut by 0 bases and J by 0 bases, with 7 bases left in between. Germline CDR1 is SGHAT and CDR2 is FQNNGV. The CDR3 is CASSLDGRSTDTQYF. CDR3 coding DNA: TGTGCCAGCAGCTTAGATGGGAGGAGCACAGATACGCAGTATTTT.

This clone appeared a single time. The chain has TRBV14 and TRBJ1-2; D is unresolved. Germline values: CDR1 SGHDN, CDR2 FVKESK. The CDR3 has 13 amino acids. V was cut by 1 base and J by 8 bases, with 11 bases left in between. CDR3 sequence reads: CASSQGPWSGYTF. DNA for the CDR3: TGTGCCAGCAGCCAAGGACCCTGGAGCGGCTACACCTTC.

The V gene is TRBV6-5, the J gene TRBJ2-2; no definite D call. This CDR3 is 14 amino acids long. V dropped 1 base and J dropped 3 bases, with 6 bases sitting between them. Germline loops: CDR1 MNHEY, CDR2 SVGAGI. CDR3 residues: CASSYFSYTGELFF. The CDR3 bases are TGTGCCAGCAGTTACTTCAGCTACACCGGGGAGCTGTTTTTT.

The chain links TRBV7-8 to TRBJ2-7; 9 bases align to TRBD1. The V gene's germline CDR1 is SGHVS and CDR2 FQNEAQ. This CDR3 has 15 residues. Trimming took 7 bases from V and 5 from J; bases not matched to a gene: 12. CDR3 bases: TGTGCCAGCACCCCCCGAGGACAGGGGCCGAACGAGCAGTACTTC. Translated: CASTPRGQGPNEQYF.

The chain is built from TRBV14 and TRBJ2-7; 9 bases line up with TRBD1. After removal of 4 bases from V and 6 bases from J, the junction contained 7 bases not matched to a gene. The CDR3 runs 14 residues. CDR1 SGHDN and CDR2 FVKESK come from the germline V gene. CDR3 amino acids: CASSLTGTGLEQYF. In nucleotides, the CDR3 is TGTGCCAGCAGCCTTACCGGGACAGGGCTCGAGCAGTACTTC.

The rearrangement uses TRBV18 and TRBJ2-5; D is perhaps TRBD2 (6 bases). V lost 3 bases, J lost 2 bases, and 13 bases lay in between. CDR1 is KGHSH, CDR2 LQKENI, per germline. CDR3 length: 15 residues. CDR3 sequence (DNA): TGTGCCAGCTCACCCGGGGGACTTTTGCAAGAGACCCAGTACTTC. Translated, it gives CASSPGGLLQETQYF. Full variable domain (remainder filled in from reference TRBV18 and TRBJ2-5): NAGVMQNPRHLVRRRGQEARLRCSPMKGHSHVYWYRQLPEEGLKFMVYLQKENIIDESGMPKERFSAEFPKEGPSILRIQQVVRGDSAAYFCASSPGGLLQETQYFGPGTRLLVL.

The rearrangement joins TRBV10-2 to TRBJ2-7, with D perhaps matching TRBD2 (7 bases). This CDR3 has 15 amino acids. Germline loops: CDR1 WSHSY, CDR2 SAAADI. The V gene lost 7 bases and the J gene lost 1 base, with 17 bases spanning the gap. The CDR3 DNA follows: TGCGCCAGCAACCCGGGGGCGGGAGTGTCCTACGAGCAGTACTTC. It translates to CASNPGAGVSYEQYF.

V usage is TRBV19 and J usage is TRBJ2-1, with D perhaps TRBD2 (6 bases). This CDR3 has 16 residues. Germline CDR1 is LNHDA and CDR2 is SQIVND (reference sequence). The V gene lost 5 bases and the J gene lost 8 bases, with 22 bases spanning the gap. As DNA, the CDR3 is TGTGCCAGTAGTCTCTTAGGAGGGCCAAAAACCGATGAGCAGTTCTTC. Its protein product is CASSLLGGPKTDEQFF.

V is TRBV9 and J is TRBJ2-7, with TRBD2 matching over 11 bases. The J segment lost 5 bases and the V segment lost 1 base, leaving 11 bases of the junction unmatched. The CDR3 sequence is 17 residues long. Germline CDR1 SGDLS, CDR2 YYNGEE. This chain's CDR3 is CASSVSVIAGGPNEQYF. The CDR3 DNA reads as TGTGCCAGCAGCGTAAGCGTTATAGCGGGAGGGCCTAACGAGCAGTACTTC.

This clone was detected a few times. Other DNA sequences of this sample code for an identical CDR3. The chain employs TRBV18 and TRBJ2-5; no firm D call. There are 11 residues in the CDR3. The V end lost 6 bases, the J end lost 2 bases, and 4 bases lay between the germline ends. Germline V gene lookup returns CDR1 KGHSH and CDR2 LQKENI. CDR3 in DNA: TGTGCCAGCTCGCCGCAAGAGACCCAGTACTTC. Protein: CASSPQETQYF.

To note about this clone: A read error is likely here: a far larger clone is one base away. The gene calls are TRBV5-6 and TRBJ2-7; D unclear. Trimming pared 2 bases from V and 0 bases from J, leaving 0 bases between. Germline CDR1 and CDR2: SGHDT and YYEEEE. The CDR3 is made up of 11 amino acids. CDR3 nucleotides: TGTGCCAGCAGCTTCTCCTACGAGCAGTACTTC. Translation: CASSFSYEQYF.

This chain uses TRBV27 with TRBJ1-2; 9 bases match TRBD1. The CDR3 is 14 residues long. The V and J ends lost 7 bases and 8 bases, in that order; junction bases with no gene match: 11. Germline assignment: CDR1 MNHEY and CDR2 SMNVEV (reference sequence). The CDR3, as DNA: TGTGCCAGCACGACCGGGGACAGGGCGGGAGGCTACACCTTC. Translated, it gives CASTTGDRAGGYTF.

The chain is built from TRBV11-2 and TRBJ2-2, with 9 bases fitting TRBD2. V lost 5 bases to trimming and J lost 7 bases; unmatched junction nucleotides: 8. This CDR3 is built from 15 residues. Germline V CDR1 and CDR2: SGHAT, FQNNGV. CDR3 in amino acids: CASSPLRGRGGELFF. The CDR3 DNA sequence: TGTGCCAGCAGCCCCTTGCGCGGGAGGGGCGGGGAGCTGTTTTTT.

The chain joins TRBV30 to TRBJ2-5; D uncertain. Germline V gene data show CDR1 as GTSNPN and CDR2 as SVGIG (reference sequence). This CDR3 contains 12 residues. V dropped 0 bases and J dropped 5 bases, with 7 bases sitting between them. The CDR3 DNA is TGTGCCTGGAGTGTACAATGGGAGACCCAGTACTTC. It specifies CAWSVQWETQYF.

Remarks on this clone: The same CDR3 is also encoded by other DNA sequences in this sample. This chain uses TRBV5-1 with TRBJ2-1; TRBD2 matches at 11 bases. CDR1 is SGHRS, CDR2 YFSETQ, per germline. The CDR3 spans 15 residues. J lost 7 bases, V lost 2 bases, and 5 bases had no gene match. The CDR3 loop is CASSLGLAGTNEQFF. The CDR3 region has the DNA TGCGCCAGCAGCTTAGGACTAGCGGGTACTAATGAGCAGTTCTTC.

CDR3 DNA sequence: TGTGCCTGGAGAGCGGACAGGGATTCTGGCAATGAGCAGTTCTTC. It specifies CAWRADRDSGNEQFF. V gene TRBV30 combines with J gene TRBJ2-1; TRBD1 matches 8 bases. The CDR3 contains 15 residues. The trim removed 3 bases at V and 6 bases at J, leaving 10 bases unmatched. The V gene's germline CDR1 is GTSNPN and CDR2 SVGIG (reference sequence).

V and J are TRBV6-1 and TRBJ2-7; D remains ambiguous. Germline CDR1 and CDR2: MNHNS and SASEGT. V lost 6 bases and J 1 base, leaving 13 bases between the germline ends. The CDR3 is 14 amino acids. The CDR3 DNA reads TGTGCCAGCAGACCGAATAAAGCTTCCTACGAGCAGTACTTC. Translated: CASRPNKASYEQYF.

The V call is TRBV6-5, the J call TRBJ2-1; 12 bases line up with TRBD2. The germline CDR1 and CDR2 sequences are MNHEY and SVGAGI. Trimming took 7 bases from V and 7 from J; bases not matched to a gene: 8. There are 15 residues in the CDR3. CDR3 in amino acids: CASKKLTSGRNEQFF. In DNA, the CDR3 is TGTGCCAGCAAAAAACTGACTAGCGGGAGAAATGAGCAGTTCTTC.

The J gene is TRBJ2-7, the V gene TRBV5-1, with 7 bases identical to TRBD2. Trimming took 3 bases from V and 0 from J; bases not matched to a gene: 15. The germline V gene encodes CDR1 SGHRS and CDR2 YFSETQ. The CDR3 contains 18 residues. The CDR3 protein is CASSSLGSTSANSYEQYF. The CDR3 bases are TGCGCCAGCAGCTCCCTCGGGAGTACTAGCGCGAACTCCTACGAGCAGTACTTC.

This clone was counted once. The V and J genes are TRBV11-2 and TRBJ2-7; a weak D match, TRBD2 (6 bases). Looked up from germline, CDR1 is SGHAT and CDR2 is FQNNGV. Deletions cut 3 bases from V and 1 base from J, with 10 bases between. The CDR3 contains 14 residues. The CDR3 DNA reads as TGTGCCAGCAGCTTGTCGGGACTTTCCTACGAGCAGTACTTC. Encoded protein: CASSLSGLSYEQYF.